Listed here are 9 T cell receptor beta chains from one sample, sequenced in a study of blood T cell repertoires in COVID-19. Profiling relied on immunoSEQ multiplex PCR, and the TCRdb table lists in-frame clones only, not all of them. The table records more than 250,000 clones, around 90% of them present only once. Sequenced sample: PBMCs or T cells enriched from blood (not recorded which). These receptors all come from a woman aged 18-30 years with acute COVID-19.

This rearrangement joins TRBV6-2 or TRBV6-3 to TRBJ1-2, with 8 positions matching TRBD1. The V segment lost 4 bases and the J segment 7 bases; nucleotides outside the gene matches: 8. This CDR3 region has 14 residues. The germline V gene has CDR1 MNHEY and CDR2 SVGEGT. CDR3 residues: CASSFFSGGVGYTF. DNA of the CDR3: TGTGCCAGCAGTTTCTTTTCAGGGGGCGTTGGCTACACCTTC.

CDR3 in amino acids: CASSVEGGGLAVGEQFF. The CDR3 DNA reads as TGTGCCAGCAGCGTAGAGGGCGGGGGACTAGCTGTCGGTGAGCAGTTCTTC. The chain uses TRBV9 and TRBJ2-1, with 9 bases lining up with TRBD2. Trimming removed 0 bases from V and 9 bases from J; junction bases left unmatched: 13. CDR3 length: 17 amino acids. The germline CDR1 and CDR2 sequences are SGDLS and YYNGEE.

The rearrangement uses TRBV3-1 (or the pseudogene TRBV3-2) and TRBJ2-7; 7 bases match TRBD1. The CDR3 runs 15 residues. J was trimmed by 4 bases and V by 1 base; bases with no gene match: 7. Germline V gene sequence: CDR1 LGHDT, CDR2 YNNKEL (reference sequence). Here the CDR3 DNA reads TGTGCCAGCAGCCAAGGACAGGGATATAGGTACGAGCAGTACTTC. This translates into CASSQGQGYRYEQYF.

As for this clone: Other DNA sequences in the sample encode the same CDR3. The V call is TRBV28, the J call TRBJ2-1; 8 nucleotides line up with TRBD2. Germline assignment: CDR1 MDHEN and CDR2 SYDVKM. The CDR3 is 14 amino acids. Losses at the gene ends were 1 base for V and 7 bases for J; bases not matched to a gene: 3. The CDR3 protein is CASSLSGGGNEQFF. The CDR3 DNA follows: TGTGCCAGCAGTTTATCGGGCGGGGGGAATGAGCAGTTCTTC.

CDR3 DNA sequence: TGTGCCAGCAGTTCCTGGACAGGGATTTCCAAAAACATTCAGTACTTC. Protein: CASSSWTGISKNIQYF. The chain links TRBV6-5 to TRBJ2-4, with 8 bases fitting TRBD1. Germline V gene data show CDR1 as MNHEY and CDR2 as SVGAGI. The CDR3 is made up of 16 amino acids. With 4 bases clipped from V and 2 bases from J, the junction kept 7 bases outside the gene matches.

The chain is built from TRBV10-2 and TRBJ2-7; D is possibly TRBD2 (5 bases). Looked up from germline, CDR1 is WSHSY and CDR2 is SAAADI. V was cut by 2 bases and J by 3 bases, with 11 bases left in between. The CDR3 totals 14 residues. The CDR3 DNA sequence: TGCGCCAGCAGTGAGGCGGTGGGAGTCTACGAGCAGTACTTC. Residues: CASSEAVGVYEQYF.

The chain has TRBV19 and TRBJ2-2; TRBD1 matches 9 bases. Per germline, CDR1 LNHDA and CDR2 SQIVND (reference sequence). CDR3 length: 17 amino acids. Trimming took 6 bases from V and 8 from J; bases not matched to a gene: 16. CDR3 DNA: TGTGCCAGTAGGAGGGTCAGTGGGACAGGGAAATTTGGGGAGCTGTTTTTT. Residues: CASRRVSGTGKFGELFF.

The DNA of the CDR3 is TGTGCCAGCAGCCAGTCCCTGTCCGGGACACCCTCCTACGAGCAGTACTTC. Translation: CASSQSLSGTPSYEQYF. This rearrangement joins TRBV4-2 to TRBJ2-7, with D perhaps matching TRBD1 (6 bases). V lost 3 bases and J 0 bases, leaving 18 bases between the germline ends. Germline CDR1 is LGHNA and CDR2 is YNFKEQ. This CDR3 region has 17 residues.

The CDR3 spells CAISESLDLNTEAFF. The CDR3 DNA follows: TGTGCCATCAGTGAGTCACTAGACCTAAACACTGAAGCTTTCTTT. The V and J genes are TRBV10-3 and TRBJ1-1, with D unclear. The CDR3 length is 15 residues. CDR1 and CDR2 (germline): ENHRY, SYGVKD. V shed 0 bases and J shed 2 bases, with 10 bases lying between them.